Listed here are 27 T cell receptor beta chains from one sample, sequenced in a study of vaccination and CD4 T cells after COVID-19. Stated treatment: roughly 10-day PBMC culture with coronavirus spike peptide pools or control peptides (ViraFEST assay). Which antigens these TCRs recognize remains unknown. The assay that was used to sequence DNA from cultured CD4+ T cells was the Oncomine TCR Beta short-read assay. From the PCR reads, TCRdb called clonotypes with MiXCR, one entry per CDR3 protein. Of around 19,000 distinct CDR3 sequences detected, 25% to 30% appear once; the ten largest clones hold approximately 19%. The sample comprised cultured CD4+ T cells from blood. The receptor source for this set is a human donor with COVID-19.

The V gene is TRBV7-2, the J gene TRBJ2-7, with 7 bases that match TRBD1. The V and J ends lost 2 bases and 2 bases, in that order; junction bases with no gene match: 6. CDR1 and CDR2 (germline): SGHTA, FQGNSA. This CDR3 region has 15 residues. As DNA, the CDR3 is TGTGCCAGCAGCTTAAGACAGGGCGCGGCCTACGAGCAGTACTTC. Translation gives CASSLRQGAAYEQYF.

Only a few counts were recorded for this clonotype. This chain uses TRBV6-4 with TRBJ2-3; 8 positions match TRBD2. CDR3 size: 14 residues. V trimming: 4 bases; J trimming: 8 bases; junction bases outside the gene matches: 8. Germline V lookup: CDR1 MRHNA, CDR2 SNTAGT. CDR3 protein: CASSAGAGVGTQYF. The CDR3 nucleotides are TGTGCCAGCAGTGCAGGAGCGGGGGTGGGTACGCAGTATTTT.

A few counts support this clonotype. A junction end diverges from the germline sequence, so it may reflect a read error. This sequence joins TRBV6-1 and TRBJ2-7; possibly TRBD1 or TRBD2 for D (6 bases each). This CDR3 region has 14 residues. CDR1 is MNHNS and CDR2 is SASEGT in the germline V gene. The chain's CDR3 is CASSEPTGPGEQHF. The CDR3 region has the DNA TGTGCCAGCAGTGAACCAACAGGGCCGGGGGAGCAGCACTTC.

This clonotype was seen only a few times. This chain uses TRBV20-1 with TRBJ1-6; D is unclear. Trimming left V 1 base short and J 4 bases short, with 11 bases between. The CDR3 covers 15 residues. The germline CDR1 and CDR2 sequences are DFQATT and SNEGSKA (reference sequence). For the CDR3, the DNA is TGCAGTGCTAGAGGGACCCCGGGATATAATTCACCCCTCCACTTT. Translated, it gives CSARGTPGYNSPLHF.

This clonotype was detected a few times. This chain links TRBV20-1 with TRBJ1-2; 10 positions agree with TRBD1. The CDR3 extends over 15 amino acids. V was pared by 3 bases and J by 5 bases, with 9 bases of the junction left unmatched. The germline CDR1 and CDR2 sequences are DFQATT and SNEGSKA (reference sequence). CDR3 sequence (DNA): TGCAGTGCTAGGGGATTTGACAGGGGGCGATATGGCTACACCTTC. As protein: CSARGFDRGRYGYTF.

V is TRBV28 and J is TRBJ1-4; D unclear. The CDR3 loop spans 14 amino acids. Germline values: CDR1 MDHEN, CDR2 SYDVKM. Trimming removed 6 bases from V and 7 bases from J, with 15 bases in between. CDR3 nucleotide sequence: TGTGCCAGCAGACTGGCTAGTCGGGGTGAAAAACTGTTTTTT. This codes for CASRLASRGEKLFF. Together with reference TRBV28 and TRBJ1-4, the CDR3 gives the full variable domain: DVKVTQSSRYLVKRTGEKVFLECVQDMDHENMFWYRQDPGLGLRLIYFSYDVKMKEKGDIPEGYSVSREKKERFSLILESASTNQTSMYLCASRLASRGEKLFFGSGTQLSVL.

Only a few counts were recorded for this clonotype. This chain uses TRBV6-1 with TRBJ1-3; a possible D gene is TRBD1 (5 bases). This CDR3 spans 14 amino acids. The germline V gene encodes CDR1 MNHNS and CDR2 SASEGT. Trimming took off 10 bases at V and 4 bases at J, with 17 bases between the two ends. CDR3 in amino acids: CATGGENPGNTIYF. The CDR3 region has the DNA TGTGCCACGGGGGGGGAAAACCCCGGAAACACCATATATTTT.

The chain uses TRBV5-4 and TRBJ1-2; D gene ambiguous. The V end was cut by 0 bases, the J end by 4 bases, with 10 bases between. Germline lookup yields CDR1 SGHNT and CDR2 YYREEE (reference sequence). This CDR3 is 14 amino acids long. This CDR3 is CASSLDPGSYGYTF. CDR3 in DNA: TGTGCCAGCAGCTTGGACCCGGGCAGCTATGGCTACACCTTC.

DNA of the CDR3: TGCAGGTCATATCTCAGAGGCAGTAGGGGAACTGAAGCTTTCTTT. This gives the protein CRSYLRGSRGTEAFF. This sequence joins TRBV20-1 and TRBJ1-1, with D tentatively TRBD1 (5 bases). The CDR3 is made up of 15 amino acids. CDR1 DFQATT and CDR2 SNEGSKA come from the germline V gene (reference sequence).

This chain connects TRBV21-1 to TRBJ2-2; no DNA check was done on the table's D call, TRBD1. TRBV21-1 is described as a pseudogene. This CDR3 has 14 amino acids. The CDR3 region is CASIDTGGPGELFF. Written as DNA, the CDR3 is TGTGCCAGCATCGACACAGGGGGCCCCGGGGAGCTGTTTTTT.

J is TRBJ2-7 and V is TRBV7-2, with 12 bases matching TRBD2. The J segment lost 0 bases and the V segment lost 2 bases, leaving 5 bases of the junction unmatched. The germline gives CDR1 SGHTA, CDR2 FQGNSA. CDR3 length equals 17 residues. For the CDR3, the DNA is TGTGCCAGCAGCTTACGACTAGCGGGGGCGAACTCCTACGAGCAGTACTTC. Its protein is CASSLRLAGANSYEQYF. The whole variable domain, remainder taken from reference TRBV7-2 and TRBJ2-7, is GAGVSQSPSNKVTEKGKDVELRCDPISGHTALYWYRQSLGQGLEFLIYFQGNSAPDKSGLPSDRFSAERTGGSVSTLTIQRTQQEDSAVYLCASSLRLAGANSYEQYFGPGTRLTVT.

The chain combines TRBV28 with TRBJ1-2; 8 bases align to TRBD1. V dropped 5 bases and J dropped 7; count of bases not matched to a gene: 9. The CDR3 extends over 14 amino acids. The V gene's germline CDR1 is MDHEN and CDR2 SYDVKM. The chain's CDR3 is CASSPNGQGLGYTF. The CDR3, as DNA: TGTGCCAGCAGTCCCAACGGACAGGGTCTTGGCTACACCTTC.

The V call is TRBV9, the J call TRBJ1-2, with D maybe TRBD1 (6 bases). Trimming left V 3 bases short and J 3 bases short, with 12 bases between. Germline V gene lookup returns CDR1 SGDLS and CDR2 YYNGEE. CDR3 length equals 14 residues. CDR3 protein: CASSAGQWYYGYTF. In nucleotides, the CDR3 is TGTGCCAGCAGCGCTGGACAGTGGTACTATGGCTACACCTTC.

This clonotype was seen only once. CDR3 sequence reads: CASSGQATKQYF. In nucleotides, the CDR3 is TGTGCCAGCAGCGGACAGGCTACGAAGCAGTACTTC. V is TRBV6-1 and J is TRBJ2-7; 7 nucleotides line up with TRBD1. V dropped 6 bases and J dropped 8; count of bases not matched to a gene: 7. This CDR3 region has 12 residues. In germline, CDR1 is MNHNS, CDR2 SASEGT.

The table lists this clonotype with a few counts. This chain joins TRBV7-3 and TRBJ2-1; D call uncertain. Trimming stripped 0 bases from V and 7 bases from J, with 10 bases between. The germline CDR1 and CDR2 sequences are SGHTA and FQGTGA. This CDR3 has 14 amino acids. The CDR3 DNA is TGTGCCAGCAGCTTAACGGTGGCTGGGAATGAGCAGTTCTTC. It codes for CASSLTVAGNEQFF.

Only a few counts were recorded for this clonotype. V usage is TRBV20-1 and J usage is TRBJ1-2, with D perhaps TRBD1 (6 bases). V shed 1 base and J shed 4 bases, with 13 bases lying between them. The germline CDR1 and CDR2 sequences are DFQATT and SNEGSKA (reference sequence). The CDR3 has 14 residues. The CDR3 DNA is TGCAGTGCTAGAGTTCAGGGGTCGCTCTATGGCTACACCTTC. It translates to CSARVQGSLYGYTF.

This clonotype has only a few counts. This chain's CDR3 is CASSINRFLTDTQYF. The CDR3 nucleotides read TGTGCCAGTAGTATAAACCGCTTCCTCACAGATACGCAGTATTTT. This chain uses TRBV19 with TRBJ2-3; no clear D gene. V was trimmed by 2 bases and J by 2 bases, leaving 11 bases between them. CDR1 LNHDA and CDR2 SQIVND come from the germline V gene (reference sequence). CDR3 length: 15 residues.

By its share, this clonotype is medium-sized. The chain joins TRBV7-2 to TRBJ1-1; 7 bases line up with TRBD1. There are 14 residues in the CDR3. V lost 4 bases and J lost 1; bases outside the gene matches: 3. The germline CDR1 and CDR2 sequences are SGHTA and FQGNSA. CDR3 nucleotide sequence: TGTGCCAGCAGCTCGGGACAGACGAACACTGAAGCTTTCTTT. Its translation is CASSSGQTNTEAFF.

CDR3 residues: CASSLVKLAGGSDTQYF. DNA for the CDR3: TGTGCCAGCAGCTTAGTAAAACTAGCGGGAGGTTCAGATACGCAGTATTTT. The chain couples TRBV7-2 to TRBJ2-3; 12 bases are a match to TRBD2. Trimming cost V 1 base and J 4 bases; bases outside gene matches: 6. This CDR3 is built from 17 residues. The germline V gene encodes CDR1 SGHTA and CDR2 FQGNSA.

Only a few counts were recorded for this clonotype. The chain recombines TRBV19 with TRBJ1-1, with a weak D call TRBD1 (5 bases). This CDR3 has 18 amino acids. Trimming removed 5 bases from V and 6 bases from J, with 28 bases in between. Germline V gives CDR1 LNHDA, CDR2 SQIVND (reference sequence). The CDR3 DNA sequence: TGTGCCAGTAGTCTCCTCCCGGCTGGGGGGAACAGGTACTCTGAAGCTTTCTTT. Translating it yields CASSLLPAGGNRYSEAFF.

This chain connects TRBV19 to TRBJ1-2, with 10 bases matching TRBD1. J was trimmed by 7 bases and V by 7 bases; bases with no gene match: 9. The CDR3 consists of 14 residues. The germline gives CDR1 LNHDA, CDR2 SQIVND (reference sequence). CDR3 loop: CASKGPWDRGGYTF. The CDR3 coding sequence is TGTGCCAGTAAGGGCCCTTGGGACAGGGGTGGCTACACCTTC.

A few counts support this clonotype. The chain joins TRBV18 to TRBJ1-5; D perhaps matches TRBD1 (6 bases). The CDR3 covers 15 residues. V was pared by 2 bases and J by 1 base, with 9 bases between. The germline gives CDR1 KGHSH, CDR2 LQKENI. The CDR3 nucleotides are TGTGCCAGCTCACCAGGGGGCGCGAGCAATCAGCCCCAGCATTTT. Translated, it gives CASSPGGASNQPQHF.

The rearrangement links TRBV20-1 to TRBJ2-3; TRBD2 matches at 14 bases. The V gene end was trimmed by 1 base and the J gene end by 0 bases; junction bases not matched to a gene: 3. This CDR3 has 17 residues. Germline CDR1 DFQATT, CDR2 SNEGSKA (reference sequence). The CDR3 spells CSARGTSGGTSTDTQYF. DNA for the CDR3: TGCAGTGCTAGAGGGACTAGCGGGGGGACTAGCACAGATACGCAGTATTTT.

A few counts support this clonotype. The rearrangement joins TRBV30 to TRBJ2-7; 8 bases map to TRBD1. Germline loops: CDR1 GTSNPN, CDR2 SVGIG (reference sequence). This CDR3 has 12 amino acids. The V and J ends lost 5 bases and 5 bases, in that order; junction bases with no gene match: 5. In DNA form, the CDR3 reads TGTGCCTGGGGACAGGGTTTAAACGAGCAGTACTTC. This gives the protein CAWGQGLNEQYF.

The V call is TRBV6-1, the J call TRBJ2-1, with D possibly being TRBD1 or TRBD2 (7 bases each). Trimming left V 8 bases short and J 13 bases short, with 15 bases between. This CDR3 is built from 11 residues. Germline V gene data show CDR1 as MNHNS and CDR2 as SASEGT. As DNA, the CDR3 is TGTGCCAGCCGAGCGGGACAGATACAGTTCTTC. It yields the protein CASRAGQIQFF.

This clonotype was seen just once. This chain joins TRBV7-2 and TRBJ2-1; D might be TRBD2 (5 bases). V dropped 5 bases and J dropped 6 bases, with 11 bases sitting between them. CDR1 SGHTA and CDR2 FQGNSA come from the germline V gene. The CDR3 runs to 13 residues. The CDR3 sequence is CASSPSRGNEQFF. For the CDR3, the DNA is TGTGCCAGCAGCCCTTCCCGGGGCAATGAGCAGTTCTTC.

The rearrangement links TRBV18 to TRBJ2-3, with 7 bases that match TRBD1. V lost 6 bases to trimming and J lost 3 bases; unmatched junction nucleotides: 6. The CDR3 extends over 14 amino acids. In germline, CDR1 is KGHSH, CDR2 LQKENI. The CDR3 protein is CASSPTGKTDTQYF. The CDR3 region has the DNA TGTGCCAGCTCTCCGACAGGGAAGACAGATACGCAGTATTTT.